A single T cell receptor (beta chain) is shown here with its context. Antigen specificity is unknown. The genes and germline here are from mouse. The read terminates 1 residue ahead of where the CDR3 ends, so the germline J gene completes it. Sequenced by immunoSEQ multiplex PCR; TCRdb stores in-frame clones only, minus some. The data contain about 7,400 clones, roughly half of them seen just once; the ten biggest clones take up approximately 5%. Trimming pared 3 bases from V and 0 bases from J, leaving 3 bases between. Looked up from germline, CDR1 is KGHPV and CDR2 is FQNQEV (reference sequence). The CDR3 spans 13 residues. Time point defined: mouse harvest day 7 after allogeneic transplant. Mouse grafts combined 10^7 T-cell-depleted bone marrow cells with 10^6 splenic CD5+ T cells. The sample comes from a study of tissue T cells after allogeneic stem cell transplantation. Study-wide points: Within patients, tissue anatomy strongly shaped TCR repertoire composition. Sampling depth was limited, and the cohort was small and clinically varied. Few T cell clones were shared across patients, but motif clusters showed tissue-specific shared signatures.

This TCR was recovered from a female BALB/c mouse given C57BL/6 T cells with graft-versus-host disease after an allogeneic hematopoietic cell transplant. The source material was gut tissue. The chain couples TRBV26 to TRBJ1-3; D ambiguous. The sequenced part of the CDR3 DNA is TGTGCCAGCAGTCTACCTTCTGGAAATACGCTCTAT. Encoded protein: CASSLPSGNTLY. The complete CDR3 sequence is CASSLPSGNTLYF.